This record concerns one T cell receptor (beta chain) sequence. This sample is part of a study of control samples from healthy donors and cancer patients. Profiling relied on immunoSEQ multiplex PCR, and the TCRdb table lists in-frame clones only, not all of them. Of some 120,000 clones in the sample, more than 75% are singletons; the top ten hold 2% to 3%. Sequences were obtained from blood. The TCR sequence derives from a woman in her sixties or seventies in good health.

Here the CDR3 reads CASSHGHSQNSPLHF. The CDR3 DNA reads TGTGCCAGCAGCCACGGACACTCACAGAATTCACCCCTCCACTTT. This chain connects TRBV3-1 (or the pseudogene TRBV3-2) to TRBJ1-6, with D possibly matching TRBD1 (5 bases). The germline V gene encodes CDR1 LGHDT and CDR2 YNNKEL (reference sequence). V lost 3 bases and J lost 7, with 13 bases in between. CDR3 size: 15 residues.